At least ten counts were recorded for the clone carrying this T cell receptor (beta chain). Its target is unknown. The library targeted TCRbeta and was prepared with unique molecular identifiers. One entry per CDR3 protein, called by TCRdb with MiXCR from the PCR reads. There are over 45,000 distinct CDR3 sequences in the sample; about 5% occur only once, and 30% to 35% lies in the top ten. This sample stems from a study of T-cell reconstitution after alpha-beta-depleted transplantation in children. Study-level points and caveats: Several hundred graft clones that had expanded were reportedly the source of alpha-beta T cells about two months after transplant. At one year after transplant, newly produced T cells mostly accounted for T-cell counts and diversity. TCRbeta diversity was high at day 60 in some patients (a result of surviving recipient T cells and thymic progenitors).

This CDR3 contains 15 residues. With 1 base removed from V and 3 bases from J, the gap between germline ends came to 13 bases. The source of this sequence is a female patient between 2 and 10 years old who had a stem cell transplant for aplastic anemia, so the T cells may come from the graft donor. This rearrangement joins TRBV12-3 or TRBV12-4 to TRBJ2-7, with D possibly matching TRBD2 (5 bases). Here the sequenced sample was PBMCs, mostly from graft donor cells, taken 60 days after TCRalphabeta/CD19-depleted stem cell transplant. The CDR3 DNA follows: TGTGCCAGCAGTTTAGGGGTGGAGGTGCTCTACGAGCAGTACTTC. Its protein product is CASSLGVEVLYEQYF.